These 23 T cell receptor beta chains originate from one sample sequenced in a study of early stage breast cancer tumors. Repertoires were generated with immunoSEQ multiplex PCR, while TCRdb's copy carries only in-frame clones and drops some. The data hold fewer than 50,000 clones, with 70% to 80% observed a single time. Specimen: blood. The source of these receptors is a person aged 45 to 59 with breast cancer.

This chain links TRBV7-3 with TRBJ2-6, with 7 bases identical to TRBD2. Germline CDR1 is SGHTA and CDR2 is FQGTGA. CDR3 length equals 16 residues. The V gene end was trimmed by 2 bases and the J gene end by 2 bases; junction bases not matched to a gene: 3. Written as DNA, the CDR3 is TGTGCCAGCAGCTTATCTGCGGGAGCTGGGGCCAACGTCCTGACTTTC. This encodes CASSLSAGAGANVLTF.

V usage is TRBV5-1 and J usage is TRBJ1-1, with D perhaps matching TRBD1 (5 bases). V was pared by 0 bases and J by 11 bases, with 17 bases between. Per germline, CDR1 SGHRS and CDR2 YFSETQ. The CDR3 length is 14 residues. The chain's CDR3 is CASSLAKNLQGAFF. The CDR3 bases are TGCGCCAGCAGCTTGGCCAAAAATTTGCAGGGCGCTTTCTTT.

The chain's CDR3 is CARSSAGVAPYEQYV. CDR3 sequence (DNA): TGTGCCAGAAGCTCGGCCGGGGTAGCCCCCTACGAGCAGTACGTC. This chain joins TRBV5-3 and TRBJ2-7; TRBD2 is a possible D gene (5 bases). TRBV5-3 is marked as an open reading frame, function uncertain. This CDR3 region has 15 residues. Trimming removed 3 bases from V and 2 bases from J, with 15 bases in between.

The chain links TRBV9 to TRBJ2-3; 11 bases agree with TRBD2. Germline trimming cut 2 bases from V and 5 bases from J; bases unmatched to any gene: 4. Germline V gene data show CDR1 as SGDLS and CDR2 as YYNGEE. The CDR3 covers 15 residues. This CDR3 reads CASSVSGGAGDTQYF. The CDR3 DNA follows: TGTGCCAGCAGCGTTAGCGGGGGGGCCGGAGATACGCAGTATTTT.

This clone was recorded once. The CDR3 sequence: CASSGEPGVIKETQYF. In nucleotides, the CDR3 is TGTGCCAGCAGCGGGGAACCGGGAGTGATTAAAGAGACCCAGTACTTC. This chain links TRBV7-9 with TRBJ2-5, with D perhaps matching TRBD2 (6 bases). The V and J ends lost 5 bases and 3 bases respectively, with 19 bases between them. Germline assignment: CDR1 SEHNR and CDR2 FQNEAQ (reference sequence). This CDR3 spans 16 amino acids.

J is TRBJ2-3 and V is TRBV6-5; D perhaps matches TRBD1 (6 bases). Trimming left V 6 bases short and J 6 bases short, with 19 bases between. CDR1 and CDR2 (germline): MNHEY, SVGAGI. The CDR3 contains 15 residues. For the CDR3, the DNA is TGTGCCAGCAGGTCACCTAGACCGACAGGTGATACGCAGTATTTT. It codes for CASRSPRPTGDTQYF.

This chain connects TRBV4-1 to TRBJ1-2, with 9 bases fitting TRBD1. This CDR3 contains 15 residues. V shed 4 bases and J 8 bases; nucleotides not matched to a gene: 11. CDR1 MGHRA and CDR2 YSYEKL come from the germline V gene. DNA of the CDR3: TGCGCCAGCAGCCCAGGGGACAGGGAAAACGGCGGCTACACCTTC. This gives the protein CASSPGDRENGGYTF.

The chain has TRBV5-6 and TRBJ2-1, with 9 nucleotides matching TRBD2. Germline V gives CDR1 SGHDT, CDR2 YYEEEE. This CDR3 comprises 16 residues. Unmatched junction bases numbered 2, after V lost 1 base and J lost 0 bases. The CDR3 is CASSLRAGGSYNEQFF. As DNA, the CDR3 is TGTGCCAGCAGCTTGAGAGCGGGGGGCTCCTACAATGAGCAGTTCTTC.

V usage is TRBV25-1 and J usage is TRBJ2-5, with 16 bases that match TRBD2. The CDR3 has 15 amino acids. V dropped 6 bases and J dropped 5; count of bases not matched to a gene: 3. The germline CDR1 and CDR2 sequences are MGHDK and SYGVNS. The CDR3 coding sequence is TGTGCCAGCAGCGTGGGACTAGCGGGGGGGGAGACCCAGTACTTC. Protein: CASSVGLAGGETQYF.

A remark on this clone: Sequence at one end of the junction differs from germline and may be a read error. The rearrangement uses TRBV28 and TRBJ2-7, with 10 bases aligning to TRBD1. The CDR3 covers 18 residues. CDR1 and CDR2 (germline): MDHEN, SYDVKM. CDR3 sequence: CASSLSTISGTGEYEQYF. The DNA of the CDR3 is TGTGCCAGCAGCTTATCCACCATATCCGGGACAGGGGAGTACGAGCAGTACTTC.

This chain connects TRBV4-3 to TRBJ1-2, with 9 bases that match TRBD1. The germline gives CDR1 LGHNA, CDR2 YSLEER. V trimming: 0 bases; J trimming: 8 bases; junction bases outside the gene matches: 7. The CDR3 is 15 amino acids. The CDR3 reads CASSQDRTGGRGYTF. In DNA form, the CDR3 reads TGCGCCAGCAGCCAAGATCGTACAGGGGGCAGGGGCTACACCTTC.

The chain couples TRBV2 to TRBJ2-7; maybe TRBD1 (5 bases). Germline V gene sequence: CDR1 SNHLY, CDR2 FYNNEI. Trimming removed 7 bases at V and 5 bases at J, with 9 bases between. The CDR3 is 11 residues long. The CDR3 region has the DNA TGTGCCAGCACTGGACATGACGAGCAGTACTTC. Translating it yields CASTGHDEQYF.

This chain joins TRBV10-3 and TRBJ2-7, with 7 bases lining up with TRBD1. The CDR3 has 13 residues. V shed 11 bases, J shed 7 bases, and the junction held 14 bases outside the gene matches. The V gene's germline CDR1 is ENHRY and CDR2 SYGVKD. The CDR3 reads CASGATGFGEQYF. The CDR3 DNA reads as TGTGCCTCAGGGGCGACAGGGTTTGGGGAGCAGTACTTC.

V and J are TRBV13 and TRBJ1-5, with D unclear. The CDR3 contains 14 residues. Germline V CDR1 and CDR2: PRHDT, FYEKMQ (reference sequence). The V gene lost 4 bases and the J gene lost 3 bases, with 10 bases spanning the gap. CDR3 sequence (DNA): TGTGCCAGCAGCTCCTCAAGAGCCAATCAGCCCCAGCATTTT. The encoded protein is CASSSSRANQPQHF. The complete variable domain, with remaining parts taken from reference TRBV13 and TRBJ1-5, reads AAGVIQSPRHLIKEKRETATLKCYPIPRHDTVYWYQQGPGQDPQFLISFYEKMQSDKGSIPDRFSAQQFSDYHSELNMSSLELGDSALYFCASSSSRANQPQHFGDGTRLSIL.

This sequence joins TRBV19 and TRBJ1-4; weak D call: TRBD1 (6 bases). Between the trimmed V and J ends, which lost 6 bases and 1 base, there was a span of 18 bases. This CDR3 comprises 17 residues. Germline CDR1 LNHDA, CDR2 SQIVND (reference sequence). CDR3 DNA sequence: TGTGCCAGTAGCGCATTATCTGTACAGGGAACTAATGAAAAACTGTTTTTT. Protein: CASSALSVQGTNEKLFF.

The table lists this clone with a few counts. The chain uses TRBV14 and TRBJ1-1, with a possible D match to TRBD1 (6 bases). Germline V gene lookup returns CDR1 SGHDN and CDR2 FVKESK. CDR3 length equals 14 residues. With 0 bases removed from V and 7 bases from J, the gap between germline ends came to 12 bases. This chain's CDR3 is CASSQDGRGGEAFF. In DNA form, the CDR3 reads TGTGCCAGCAGCCAAGACGGCAGGGGCGGTGAAGCTTTCTTT.

The chain links TRBV11-3 to TRBJ2-7, with TRBD2 identical over 9 bases. Germline values: CDR1 SGHNT, CDR2 YENEEA. Germline trimming cut 3 bases from V and 1 base from J; bases unmatched to any gene: 4. This CDR3 spans 15 amino acids. CDR3 nucleotides: TGTGCCAGCAGCTTTGCGGGAGGGCTATCCTACGAGCAGTACTTC. It translates to CASSFAGGLSYEQYF.

The rearrangement joins TRBV19 to TRBJ2-2; D gene ambiguous. The V gene's germline CDR1 is LNHDA and CDR2 SQIVND (reference sequence). CDR3 length: 14 amino acids. The V and J ends lost 2 bases and 0 bases respectively, with 4 bases between them. CDR3 sequence reads: CASSIQANTGELFF. In nucleotides, the CDR3 is TGTGCCAGTAGTATACAGGCGAACACCGGGGAGCTGTTTTTT.

The chain links TRBV29-1 to TRBJ1-6; 8 bases line up with TRBD1. Per germline, CDR1 SQVTM and CDR2 ANQGSEA. The J segment lost 9 bases and the V segment lost 4 bases, leaving 5 bases of the junction unmatched. CDR3 length: 13 residues. CDR3 amino acids: CSVATGVGSPLHF. In DNA form, the CDR3 reads TGCAGCGTTGCGACAGGGGTGGGTTCACCCCTCCACTTT.

This chain links TRBV18 with TRBJ2-2, with TRBD2 identical over 8 bases. J was trimmed by 5 bases and V by 3 bases; bases with no gene match: 5. CDR1 KGHSH and CDR2 LQKENI come from the germline V gene. The length of the CDR3 is 15 residues. CDR3 in amino acids: CASSPASGRTGELFF. For the CDR3, the DNA is TGTGCCAGCTCACCGGCTAGCGGGCGTACCGGGGAGCTGTTTTTT. Using reference TRBV18 and TRBJ2-2 for the parts outside the CDR3, the full variable domain is NAGVMQNPRHLVRRRGQEARLRCSPMKGHSHVYWYRQLPEEGLKFMVYLQKENIIDESGMPKERFSAEFPKEGPSILRIQQVVRGDSAAYFCASSPASGRTGELFFGEGSRLTVL.

In DNA form, the CDR3 reads TGCGCCAGCAGCCAAACACAGCTAGCCAAAAACATTCAGTACTTC. This translates into CASSQTQLAKNIQYF. The V call is TRBV4-1, the J call TRBJ2-4; D gene unclear. V lost 2 bases, J lost 0 bases, and 8 bases lay in between. Germline CDR1 is MGHRA and CDR2 is YSYEKL. This CDR3 spans 15 amino acids.

The chain carries TRBV7-2 and TRBJ1-2; maybe TRBD1 (5 bases). Deletions cut 1 base from V and 2 bases from J, with 8 bases between. This CDR3 region has 14 residues. The germline CDR1 and CDR2 sequences are SGHTA and FQGNSA. The CDR3 loop is CASSLGTKNYGYTF. As DNA, the CDR3 is TGTGCCAGCAGCTTAGGGACAAAGAACTATGGCTACACCTTC.

This chain uses TRBV6-1 with TRBJ1-4; D gene ambiguous. Trimming pared 6 bases from V and 9 bases from J, leaving 17 bases between. The germline CDR1 and CDR2 sequences are MNHNS and SASEGT. The CDR3 is 14 residues long. The chain's CDR3 is CASSGSPMEKKLFF. CDR3 in DNA: TGTGCCAGCAGCGGGAGCCCAATGGAGAAAAAACTGTTTTTT.